These 16 T cell receptor beta chains originate from one sample sequenced in a study of identical twins. MiXCR, run by TCRdb on the 5' RACE reads, gives a single entry per CDR3 protein. The sample yields 100,000 or so distinct CDR3 sequences, 5.9% seen once. The specimen was memory T cells sorted from blood. These receptors all stem from a woman between 50 and 59 years old in good health.

Within the sample, this clonotype is medium-sized. The V and J genes are TRBV7-9 and TRBJ2-1; D may match TRBD1 or TRBD2 (5 bases each). Trimming took 6 bases from V and 14 from J, leaving 20 bases between them. The length of the CDR3 is 13 residues. In germline, CDR1 is SEHNR, CDR2 FQNEAQ (reference sequence). The CDR3 region has the DNA TGTGCCAGCAGTCCAGGTAGTCAAGAGGGGAAGTTCTTC. Translated, it gives CASSPGSQEGKFF.

The chain employs TRBV6-5 and TRBJ2-3; 9 bases agree with TRBD2. The CDR3 spans 15 residues. Germline V gives CDR1 MNHEY, CDR2 SVGAGI. J lost 2 bases, V lost 6 bases, and 6 bases had no gene match. This CDR3 is CASRLSGSNTDTQYF. CDR3 nucleotides: TGTGCCAGCAGACTTAGCGGGAGCAACACAGATACGCAGTATTTT.

This clonotype was recorded many times. The rearrangement uses TRBV20-1 and TRBJ2-7; 7 bases are a match to TRBD1. Germline CDR1 is DFQATT and CDR2 is SNEGSKA (reference sequence). V trimming: 5 bases; J trimming: 0 bases; junction bases outside the gene matches: 7. The CDR3 has 14 amino acids. CDR3 bases: TGCAGTGCTGGGGGACAGTACGGCTCCTACGAGCAGTACTTC. Translation gives CSAGGQYGSYEQYF.

This clonotype showed up many times. The V call is TRBV4-1, the J call TRBJ2-5; D is uncertain. Deletions cut 5 bases from V and 5 bases from J, with 12 bases between. Per the germline V gene, CDR1 is MGHRA and CDR2 is YSYEKL. This CDR3 region has 13 residues. The CDR3 spells CASSSFGRETQYF. For the CDR3, the DNA is TGCGCCAGCAGCTCTTTCGGACGGGAGACCCAGTACTTC.

In its sample, this clonotype was seen many times. The chain joins TRBV7-8 to TRBJ2-2; D gene uncertain. Germline V gene sequence: CDR1 SGHVS, CDR2 FQNEAQ. V was shortened by 1 base and J by 7 bases, with 10 bases between the two germline ends. The CDR3 runs 14 residues. The CDR3 nucleotides read TGTGCCAGCAGCTTAGAAGGGTTGGACGGGGAGCTGTTTTTT. Translating it yields CASSLEGLDGELFF. The variable domain in full, completed from reference TRBV7-8 and TRBJ2-2, reads GAGVSQSPRYKVAKRGQDVALRCDPISGHVSLFWYQQALGQGPEFLTYFQNEAQLDKSGLPSDRFFAERPEGSVSTLKIQRTQQEDSAVYLCASSLEGLDGELFFGEGSRLTVL.

This clonotype was observed many times. The rearrangement uses TRBV12-3 or TRBV12-4 and TRBJ1-1; TRBD1 might be the D (5 bases). CDR3 length: 15 residues. V was shortened by 3 bases and J by 4 bases, with 15 bases between the two germline ends. The CDR3 region has the DNA TGTGCCAGCAGTTTTCTGGCACCGAGGGGCACTGAAGCTTTCTTT. Translation gives CASSFLAPRGTEAFF.

The genes are TRBV5-1 and TRBJ2-1; TRBD2 might be the D (6 bases). Deletions cut 4 bases from V and 9 bases from J, with 23 bases between. This CDR3 has 16 residues. Germline-derived CDR1 and CDR2 are SGHRS and YFSETQ. The DNA of the CDR3 is TGCGCCAGCAGCCCCCCCACGGGAGTTCAAATAGGTGAGCAGTTCTTC. This gives the protein CASSPPTGVQIGEQFF.

This clonotype was seen a few times. The rearrangement uses TRBV6-6 and TRBJ2-2; tentatively, D is TRBD1 (6 bases). CDR1 is MNHNY, CDR2 SVGAGI, per germline (reference sequence). The CDR3 runs 15 residues. V lost 0 bases and J lost 6, with 11 bases in between. CDR3 amino acids: CASSYSPQGSGELFF. CDR3 bases: TGTGCCAGCAGTTACTCCCCCCAGGGGTCCGGGGAGCTGTTTTTT.

This clonotype came up many times. This rearrangement joins TRBV3-1 to TRBJ2-7; TRBD2 is a possible D gene (5 bases). The CDR3 is 13 amino acids. Germline CDR1 is LGHDT and CDR2 is YNNKEL (reference sequence). Trimming removed 2 bases at V and 8 bases at J, with 13 bases between. CDR3 sequence: CASSQKRVGKQYV. The DNA for the CDR3 is TGTGCCAGCAGCCAAAAGAGGGTGGGGAAGCAGTACGTC.

This clonotype showed up many times. V usage is TRBV7-9 and J usage is TRBJ2-1; 10 bases line up with TRBD2. The CDR3 is 17 residues long. V shed 4 bases, J shed 4 bases, and the junction held 10 bases outside the gene matches. Germline V lookup: CDR1 SEHNR, CDR2 FQNEAQ (reference sequence). The CDR3 nucleotides are TGTGCCAGCAGCTCCCCGCCTGAGCGGGGGGGATACAATGAGCAGTTCTTC. Translated, it gives CASSSPPERGGYNEQFF.

At least ten counts were recorded for this clonotype. This chain joins TRBV4-1 and TRBJ2-3; D possibly corresponds to TRBD2 (6 bases). The germline gives CDR1 MGHRA, CDR2 YSYEKL. This CDR3 comprises 16 residues. V lost 0 bases and J 6 bases, leaving 16 bases between the germline ends. The CDR3 DNA reads as TGCGCCAGCAGCCAAGATGGGAGACTAGGTGGGGATACGCAGTATTTT. Protein product: CASSQDGRLGGDTQYF.

This clonotype appeared many times. V is TRBV12-3 or TRBV12-4 and J is TRBJ2-7; tentatively, D is TRBD2 (5 bases). The CDR3 has 13 amino acids. V was trimmed by 7 bases and J by 2 bases, leaving 12 bases between them. The CDR3 DNA reads as TGTGCCAGCAAGGCGGGTCTTACCTACGAGCAGTACTTC. It codes for CASKAGLTYEQYF.

This clonotype was detected only once. This chain joins TRBV25-1 and TRBJ2-3; D unclear. V was pared by 9 bases and J by 3 bases, with 7 bases between. CDR3 length equals 11 residues. Germline V gives CDR1 MGHDK, CDR2 SYGVNS. This CDR3 is CARSLTDTQYF. The CDR3 nucleotides read TGTGCCAGATCACTAACAGATACGCAGTATTTT. The entire variable domain, with the rest obtained from reference TRBV25-1 and TRBJ2-3, is as follows: EADIYQTPRYLVIGTGKKITLECSQTMGHDKMYWYQQDPGMELHLIHYSYGVNSTEKGDLSSESTVSRIRTEHFPLTLESARPSHTSQYLCARSLTDTQYFGPGTRLTVL.

This clonotype was recorded many times. V and J are TRBV14 and TRBJ2-1; 7 nucleotides line up with TRBD2. V shed 0 bases and J 4 bases; nucleotides not matched to a gene: 6. Germline CDR1 reads SGHDN; CDR2 reads FVKESK. The CDR3 sequence is 16 residues long. DNA for the CDR3: TGTGCCAGCAGCCAAGATAGAGGCGGGAGATACAATGAGCAGTTCTTC. It is translated as CASSQDRGGRYNEQFF.

The gene calls are TRBV19 and TRBJ1-4, with a weak D call TRBD1 (6 bases). The germline CDR1 and CDR2 sequences are LNHDA and SQIVND (reference sequence). V dropped 5 bases and J dropped 7 bases, with 20 bases sitting between them. The CDR3 length is 16 residues. The CDR3: CASSPWGRGLREKLFF. DNA of the CDR3: TGTGCCAGTAGTCCCTGGGGCCGGGGGCTTCGTGAAAAACTGTTTTTT.

This CDR3 reads CSVDPALPYGYTF. As DNA, the CDR3 is TGCAGCGTGGATCCCGCTTTACCCTATGGCTACACCTTC. The rearrangement links TRBV29-1 to TRBJ1-2; no reliable D call. V lost 6 bases, J lost 4 bases, and 15 bases lay in between. The CDR3 runs to 13 residues. CDR1 is SQVTM and CDR2 is ANQGSEA in the germline V gene.